Here is one T cell receptor (beta chain) with its context. Its antigen is not yet known. No clone much larger than this one lies a single base away; base qualities are absent. This record belongs to a study of blood T cell repertoires in COVID-19 (dated by TCRdb to the early 2020s). The study in broad terms: Samples from collaborators originated in the United States, Italy and Spain and spanned both the acute and convalescent phases of COVID-19. The material from the prospective study consisted of cDNA or gDNA derived from T cells, B-cell-depleted T cells, or PBMCs. Deeply sampled blood TCRbeta repertoires from subjects exposed to, actively infected with, or recovered from COVID-19 were included in the dataset. The repertoires were made available in a free public database intended to serve as a resource for research on the immune response to SARS-CoV-2. The samples were drawn from two sources: the first 160 participants of the ongoing ImmuneRACE study, and 1,000 to 1,500 subjects contributed by 6 global collaborators. A de-identified subject ID, COVID-19 status, age in years and sex were almost always included in the sample metadata. HLA class I and class II types, where available, came from metadata supplied by the sample provider rather than from assay-based typing.

TCRbeta CDR3 regions were amplified from genomic DNA using the immunoSEQ Assay, a bias-controlled multiplex PCR. In the original analysis: Within the assay, amplification of reference gene primers was used to estimate how many nucleated cells each sample contained. To quantify the absolute abundance of each unique TCRbeta CDR3 rearrangement, sequence reads were collapsed and filtered. For each sample, productive Simpson clonality was calculated by taking the square root of Simpson's diversity index across productive rearrangements. TCRdb holds this immuneACCESS table with in-frame rearrangements only. Some clones are missing; in checked studies, unresolved V genes explain under half, and the rest has no known cause. Clone size and V and J calls were adopted from that table, with D and trimming inferred from the DNA. The sample table contains 150,000 to 200,000 clones; only one count was recorded for 77% of them. Of the sample, roughly 2.8% is held by the ten largest clones.

Whole blood was collected in K2EDTA tubes by collaborating institutions according to the institutions' own protocols. For TCRbeta analysis, collaborators shipped samples in one of three forms: frozen whole blood, isolated PBMCs, or DNA extracted from either of those sample types. General findings and caveats noted by the study authors: The quantity of clinical and demographic metadata differed by source and by participant and was supplied without curation.

The germline V gene gives CDR1 as MNHEY and CDR2 as SVGAGI. Ends trimmed: V by 8 bases, J by 3 bases; bases unmatched to a gene: 5. The CDR3 holds 13 amino acids from the cysteine to the phenylalanine. Kept here is only the CDR3 DNA, which spans 39 bases and is read in frame from base 1. This TCR was sampled from a man aged 65 to 85 with acute or convalescent COVID-19. The rearranged segments are TRBV6-5 and TRBJ2-3; the central 7 bases match TRBD2. The sequenced sample consisted of peripheral blood. CDR3 loop: CASRWEGTDTQYF. Here is the DNA: TGTGCCAGCCGATGGGAGGGGACAGATACGCAGTATTTT.